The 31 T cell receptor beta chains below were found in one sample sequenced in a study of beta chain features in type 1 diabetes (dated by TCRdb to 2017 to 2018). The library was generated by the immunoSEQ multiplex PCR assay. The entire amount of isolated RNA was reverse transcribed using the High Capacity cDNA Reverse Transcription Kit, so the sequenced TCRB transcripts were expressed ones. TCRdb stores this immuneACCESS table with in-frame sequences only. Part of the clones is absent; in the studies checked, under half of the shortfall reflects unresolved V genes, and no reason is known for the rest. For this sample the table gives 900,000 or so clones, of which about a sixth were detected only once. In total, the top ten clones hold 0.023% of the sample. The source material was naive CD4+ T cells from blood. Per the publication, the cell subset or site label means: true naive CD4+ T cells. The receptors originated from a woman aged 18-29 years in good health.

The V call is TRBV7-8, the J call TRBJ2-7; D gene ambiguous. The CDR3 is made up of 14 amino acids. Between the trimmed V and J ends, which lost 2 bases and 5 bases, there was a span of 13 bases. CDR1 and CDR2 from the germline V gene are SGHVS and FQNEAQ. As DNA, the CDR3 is TGTGCCAGCAGCTTAAGGGCCTTGGACGACGAGCAGTACTTC. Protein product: CASSLRALDDEQYF.

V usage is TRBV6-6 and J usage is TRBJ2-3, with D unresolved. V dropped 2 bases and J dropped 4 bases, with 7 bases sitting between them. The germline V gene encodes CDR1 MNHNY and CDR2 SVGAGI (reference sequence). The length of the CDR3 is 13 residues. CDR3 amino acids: CASSYRESDTQYF. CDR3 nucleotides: TGTGCCAGCAGTTACAGGGAATCAGATACGCAGTATTTT.

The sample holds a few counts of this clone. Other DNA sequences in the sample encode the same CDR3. The CDR3 here is CASSLGGGSYEQYF. CDR3 nucleotide sequence: TGTGCCAGCAGCTTAGGTGGCGGGTCCTACGAGCAGTACTTC. The rearrangement joins TRBV7-2 to TRBJ2-7, with D perhaps matching TRBD2 (5 bases). Germline CDR1 is SGHTA and CDR2 is FQGNSA. Trimming cost V 1 base and J 1 base, with 8 bases left between them. This CDR3 has 14 residues.

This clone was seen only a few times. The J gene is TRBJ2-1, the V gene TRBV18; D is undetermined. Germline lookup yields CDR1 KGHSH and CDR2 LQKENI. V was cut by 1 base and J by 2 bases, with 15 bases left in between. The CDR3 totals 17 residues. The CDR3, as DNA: TGTGCCAGCTCACCACGTGGCAAGGAATCGACCTACAATGAGCAGTTCTTC. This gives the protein CASSPRGKESTYNEQFF.

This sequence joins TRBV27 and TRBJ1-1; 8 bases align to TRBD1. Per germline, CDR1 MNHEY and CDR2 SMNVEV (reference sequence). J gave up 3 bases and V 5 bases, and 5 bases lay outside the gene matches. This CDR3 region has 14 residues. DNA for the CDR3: TGTGCCAGCAGTATTCAGGGGGCTTACACTGAAGCTTTCTTT. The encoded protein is CASSIQGAYTEAFF.

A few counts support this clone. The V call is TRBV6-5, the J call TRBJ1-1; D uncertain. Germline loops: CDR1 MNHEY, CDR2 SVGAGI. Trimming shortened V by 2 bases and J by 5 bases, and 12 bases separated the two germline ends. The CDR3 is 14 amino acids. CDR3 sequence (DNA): TGTGCCAGCAGTTACCCCGAATCTAGGACTGAAGCTTTCTTT. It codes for CASSYPESRTEAFF.

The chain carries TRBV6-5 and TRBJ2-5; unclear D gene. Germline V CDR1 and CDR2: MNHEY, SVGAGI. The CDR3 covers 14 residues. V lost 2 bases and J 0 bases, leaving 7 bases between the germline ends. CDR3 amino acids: CASSYGRYQETQYF. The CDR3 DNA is TGTGCCAGCAGTTACGGCAGGTACCAAGAGACCCAGTACTTC.

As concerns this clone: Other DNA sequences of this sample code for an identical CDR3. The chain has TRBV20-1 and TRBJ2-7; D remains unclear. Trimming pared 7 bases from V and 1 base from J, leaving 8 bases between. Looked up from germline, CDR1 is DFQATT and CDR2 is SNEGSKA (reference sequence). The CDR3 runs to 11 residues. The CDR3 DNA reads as TGCAGTGTTTTAGGGTCCTACGAGCAGTACTTC. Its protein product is CSVLGSYEQYF.

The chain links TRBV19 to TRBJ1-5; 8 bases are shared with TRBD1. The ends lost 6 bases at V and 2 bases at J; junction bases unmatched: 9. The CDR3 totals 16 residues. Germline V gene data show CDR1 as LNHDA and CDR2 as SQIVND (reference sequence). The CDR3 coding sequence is TGTGCCAGTAGCTCGTTAGGACAGGGCGGCAATCAGCCCCAGCATTTT. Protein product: CASSSLGQGGNQPQHF.

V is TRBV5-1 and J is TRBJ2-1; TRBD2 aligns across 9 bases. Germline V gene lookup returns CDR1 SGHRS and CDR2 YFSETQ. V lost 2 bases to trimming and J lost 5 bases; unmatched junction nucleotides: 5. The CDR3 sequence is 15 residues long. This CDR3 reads CASSFTTSGDNEQFF. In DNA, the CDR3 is TGCGCCAGCAGCTTCACGACTAGCGGAGACAATGAGCAGTTCTTC. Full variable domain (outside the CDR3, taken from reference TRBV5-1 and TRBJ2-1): KAGVTQTPRYLIKTRGQQVTLSCSPISGHRSVSWYQQTPGQGLQFLFEYFSETQRNKGNFPGRFSGRQFSNSRSEMNVSTLELGDSALYLCASSFTTSGDNEQFFGPGTRLTVL.

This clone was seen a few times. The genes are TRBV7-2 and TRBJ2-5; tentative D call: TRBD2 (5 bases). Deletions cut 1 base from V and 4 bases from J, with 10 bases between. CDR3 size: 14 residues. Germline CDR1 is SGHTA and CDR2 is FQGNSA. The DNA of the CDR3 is TGTGCCAGCAGCTTAGAGCGGATTCGAGAGACCCAGTACTTC. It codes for CASSLERIRETQYF. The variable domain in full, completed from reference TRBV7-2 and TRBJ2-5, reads GAGVSQSPSNKVTEKGKDVELRCDPISGHTALYWYRQSLGQGLEFLIYFQGNSAPDKSGLPSDRFSAERTGGSVSTLTIQRTQQEDSAVYLCASSLERIRETQYFGPGTRLLVL.

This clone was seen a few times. The CDR3 is CASSWGRGEQFF. The CDR3 region has the DNA TGTGCCAGCAGCTGGGGGAGGGGTGAGCAGTTCTTC. This sequence joins TRBV5-6 and TRBJ2-1, with 7 bases aligning to TRBD2. Trimming removed 3 bases from V and 9 bases from J; junction bases left unmatched: 3. The CDR3 has 12 residues. CDR1 is SGHDT, CDR2 YYEEEE, per germline.

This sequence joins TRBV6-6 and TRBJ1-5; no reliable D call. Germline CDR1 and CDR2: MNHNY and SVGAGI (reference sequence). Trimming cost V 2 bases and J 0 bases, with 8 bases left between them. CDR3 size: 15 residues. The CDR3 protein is CASSYGHGSNQPQHF. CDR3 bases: TGTGCCAGCAGTTACGGCCACGGTAGCAATCAGCCCCAGCATTTT.

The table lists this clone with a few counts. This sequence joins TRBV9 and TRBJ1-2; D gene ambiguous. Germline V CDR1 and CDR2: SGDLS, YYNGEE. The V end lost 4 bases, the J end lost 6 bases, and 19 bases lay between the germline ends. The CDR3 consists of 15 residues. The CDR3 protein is CASSRLQEGSDGYTF. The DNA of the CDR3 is TGTGCCAGCAGCCGGCTTCAGGAAGGCAGCGATGGCTACACCTTC.

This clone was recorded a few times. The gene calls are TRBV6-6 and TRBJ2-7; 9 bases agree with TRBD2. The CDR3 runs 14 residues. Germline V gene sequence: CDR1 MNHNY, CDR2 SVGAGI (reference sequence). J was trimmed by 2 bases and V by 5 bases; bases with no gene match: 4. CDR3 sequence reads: CASSRLAETYEQYF. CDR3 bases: TGTGCCAGCAGTCGACTAGCGGAAACCTACGAGCAGTACTTC.

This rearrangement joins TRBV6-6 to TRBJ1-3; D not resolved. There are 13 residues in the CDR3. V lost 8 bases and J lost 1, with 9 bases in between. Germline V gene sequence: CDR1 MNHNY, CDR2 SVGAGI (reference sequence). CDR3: CASFFQSGNTIYF. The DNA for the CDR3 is TGTGCCAGCTTCTTCCAGTCTGGAAACACCATATATTTT.

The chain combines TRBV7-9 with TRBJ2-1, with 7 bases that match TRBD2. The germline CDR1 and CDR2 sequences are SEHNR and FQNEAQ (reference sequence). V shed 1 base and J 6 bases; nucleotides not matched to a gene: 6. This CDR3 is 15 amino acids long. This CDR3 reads CASSLGLAVLNEQFF. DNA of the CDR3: TGTGCCAGCAGCTTAGGTCTAGCGGTGCTCAATGAGCAGTTCTTC.

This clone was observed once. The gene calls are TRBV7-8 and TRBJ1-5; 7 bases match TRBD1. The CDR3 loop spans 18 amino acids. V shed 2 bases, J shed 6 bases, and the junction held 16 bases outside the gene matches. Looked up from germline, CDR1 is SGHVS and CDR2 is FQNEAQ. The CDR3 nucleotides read TGTGCCAGCAGCTTACGAGCCCCTGGACAGGTTCTAGGTCAGCCCCAGCATTTT. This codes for CASSLRAPGQVLGQPQHF.

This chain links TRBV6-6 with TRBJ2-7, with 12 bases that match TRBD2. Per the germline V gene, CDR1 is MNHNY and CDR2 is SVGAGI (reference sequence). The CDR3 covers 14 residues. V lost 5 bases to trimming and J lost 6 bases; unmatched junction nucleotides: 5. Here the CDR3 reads CASSQGLAGSEQYF. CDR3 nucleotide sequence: TGTGCCAGCAGTCAAGGACTAGCGGGAAGCGAGCAGTACTTC.

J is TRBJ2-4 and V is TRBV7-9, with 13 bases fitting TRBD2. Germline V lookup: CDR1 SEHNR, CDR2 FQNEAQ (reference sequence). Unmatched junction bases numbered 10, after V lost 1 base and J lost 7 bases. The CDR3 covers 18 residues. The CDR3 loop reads CASSLEGLAGVAVNIQYF. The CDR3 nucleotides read TGTGCCAGCAGCTTAGAAGGACTAGCGGGAGTGGCGGTGAACATTCAGTACTTC.

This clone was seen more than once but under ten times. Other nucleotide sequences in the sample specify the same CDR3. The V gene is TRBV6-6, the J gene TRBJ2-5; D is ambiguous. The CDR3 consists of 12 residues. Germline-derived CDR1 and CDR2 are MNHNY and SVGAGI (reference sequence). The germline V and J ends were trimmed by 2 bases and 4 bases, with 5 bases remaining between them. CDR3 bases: TGTGCCAGCAGTTACGGCGGAGAGACCCAGTACTTC. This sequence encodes CASSYGGETQYF.

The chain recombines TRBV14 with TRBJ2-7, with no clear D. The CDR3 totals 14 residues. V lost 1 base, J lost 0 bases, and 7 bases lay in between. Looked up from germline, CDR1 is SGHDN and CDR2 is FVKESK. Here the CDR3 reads CASSQAYGSYEQYF. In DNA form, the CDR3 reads TGTGCCAGCAGCCAAGCTTACGGCTCCTACGAGCAGTACTTC.

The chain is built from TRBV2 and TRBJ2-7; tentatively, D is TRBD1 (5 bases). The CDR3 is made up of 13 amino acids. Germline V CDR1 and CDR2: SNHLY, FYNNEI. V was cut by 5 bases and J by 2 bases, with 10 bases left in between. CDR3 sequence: CASSPDRPYEQYF. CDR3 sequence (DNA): TGTGCCAGCAGTCCAGACAGACCCTACGAGCAGTACTTC.

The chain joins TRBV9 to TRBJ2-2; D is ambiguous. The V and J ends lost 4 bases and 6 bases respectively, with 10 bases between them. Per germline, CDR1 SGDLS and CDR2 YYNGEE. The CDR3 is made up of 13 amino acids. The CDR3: CASSPRLAGELFF. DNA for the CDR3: TGTGCCAGCAGCCCCCGACTTGCCGGGGAGCTGTTTTTT.

The CDR3 coding sequence is TGTGCCAGCAGTTCGGGGGCAGGGTTTTCTGGGGCCAACGTCCTGACTTTC. Its translation: CASSSGAGFSGANVLTF. The chain recombines TRBV28 with TRBJ2-6; D possibly uses TRBD1 or TRBD2 (6 bases each). This CDR3 has 17 residues. In germline, CDR1 is MDHEN, CDR2 SYDVKM. V gave up 4 bases and J gave up 1 base, with 14 bases separating them.

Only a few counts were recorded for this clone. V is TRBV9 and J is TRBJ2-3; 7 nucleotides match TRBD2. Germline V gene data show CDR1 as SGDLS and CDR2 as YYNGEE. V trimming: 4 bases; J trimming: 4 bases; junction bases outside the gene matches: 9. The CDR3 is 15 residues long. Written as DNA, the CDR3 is TGTGCCAGCAGCCCCGCGCCGGGAGGCGCAGATACGCAGTATTTT. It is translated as CASSPAPGGADTQYF.

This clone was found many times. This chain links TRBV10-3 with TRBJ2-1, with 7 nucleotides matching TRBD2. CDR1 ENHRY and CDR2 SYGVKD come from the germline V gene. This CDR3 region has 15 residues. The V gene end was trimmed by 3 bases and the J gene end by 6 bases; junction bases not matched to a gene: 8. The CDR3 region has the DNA TGTGCCATCAGTGATTCGGGAGGATCTACCAATGAGCAGTTCTTC. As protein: CAISDSGGSTNEQFF.

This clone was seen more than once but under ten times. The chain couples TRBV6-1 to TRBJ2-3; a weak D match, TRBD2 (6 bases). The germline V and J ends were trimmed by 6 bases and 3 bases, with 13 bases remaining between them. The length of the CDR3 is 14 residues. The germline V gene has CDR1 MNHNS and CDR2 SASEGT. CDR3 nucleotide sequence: TGTGCCAGCAGACCCCTTGGGGGGACAGATACGCAGTATTTT. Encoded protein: CASRPLGGTDTQYF.

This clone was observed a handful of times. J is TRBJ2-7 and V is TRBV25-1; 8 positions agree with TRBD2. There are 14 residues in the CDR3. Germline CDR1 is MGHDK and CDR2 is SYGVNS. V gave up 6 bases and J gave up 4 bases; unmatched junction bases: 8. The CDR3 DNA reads TGTGCCAGCAGGAGTAGCGGGGTCGTTTACGAGCAGTACTTC. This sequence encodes CASRSSGVVYEQYF.

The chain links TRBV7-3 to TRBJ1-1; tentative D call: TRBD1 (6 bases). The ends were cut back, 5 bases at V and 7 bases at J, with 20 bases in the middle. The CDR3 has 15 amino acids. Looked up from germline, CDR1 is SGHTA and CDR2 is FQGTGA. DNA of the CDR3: TGTGCCAGCAGCCTCACCCCCCAGGGGAAGAATGAAGCTTTCTTT. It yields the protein CASSLTPQGKNEAFF. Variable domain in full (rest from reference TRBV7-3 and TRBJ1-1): GAGVSQTPSNKVTEKGKYVELRCDPISGHTALYWYRQSLGQGPEFLIYFQGTGAADDSGLPNDRFFAVRPEGSVSTLKIQRTERGDSAVYLCASSLTPQGKNEAFFGQGTRLTVV.

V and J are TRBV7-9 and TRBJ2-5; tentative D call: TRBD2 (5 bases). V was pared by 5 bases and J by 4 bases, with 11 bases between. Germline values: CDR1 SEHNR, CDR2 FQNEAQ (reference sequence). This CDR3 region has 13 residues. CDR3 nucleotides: TGTGCCAGCAGCCCGCTAGCTCTAGAGACCCAGTACTTC. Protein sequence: CASSPLALETQYF.